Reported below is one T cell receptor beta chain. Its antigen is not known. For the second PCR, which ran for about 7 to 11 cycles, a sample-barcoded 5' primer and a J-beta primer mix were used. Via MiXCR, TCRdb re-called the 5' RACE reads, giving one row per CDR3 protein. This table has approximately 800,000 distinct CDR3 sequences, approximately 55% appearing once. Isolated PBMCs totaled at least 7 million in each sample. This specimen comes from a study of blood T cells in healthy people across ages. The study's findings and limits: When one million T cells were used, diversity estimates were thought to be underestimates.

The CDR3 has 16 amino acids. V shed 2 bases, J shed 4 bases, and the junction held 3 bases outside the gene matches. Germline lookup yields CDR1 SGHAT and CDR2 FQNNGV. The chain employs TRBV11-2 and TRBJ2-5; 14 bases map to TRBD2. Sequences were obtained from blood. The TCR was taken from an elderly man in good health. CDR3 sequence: CASSLLTSGRGETQYF. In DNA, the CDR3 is TGTGCCAGCAGCTTACTGACTAGCGGGAGGGGAGAGACCCAGTACTTC.